The next 9 T cell receptor beta chains were all read from a single sample in a study of shared clonotypes between healthy human individuals. Libraries were prepared by immunoSEQ multiplex PCR; TCRdb keeps only in-frame clonotypes and omits some of them. The sample contains about 820,000 clones, around 92% of which appear only once. As defined, naive CD8 cells were CD45RO-negative and positively selected for CCR7, with terminally differentiated effector memory CD45RA+ cells excluded. The sample consisted of naive CD8+ T cells sorted from blood. The receptor set was obtained from a man aged 25 to 40 in good health.

The CDR3 sequence is CASSFLAGIPGELFF. The CDR3 region has the DNA TGTGCCAGCAGTTTCCTGGCAGGGATCCCCGGGGAGCTGTTTTTT. This chain joins TRBV28 and TRBJ2-2; a weak D match, TRBD1 (5 bases). Trimming cost V 3 bases and J 6 bases, with 14 bases left between them. The CDR3 spans 15 residues. CDR1 is MDHEN and CDR2 is SYDVKM in the germline V gene.

The genes are TRBV6-1 and TRBJ2-1; 14 bases align to TRBD2. Germline CDR1 MNHNS, CDR2 SASEGT. This CDR3 has 19 residues. V shed 4 bases and J 3 bases; nucleotides not matched to a gene: 11. The CDR3 loop reads CASSGPTSGRAIDYNEQFF. The CDR3 DNA reads TGTGCCAGCAGTGGACCGACTAGCGGGAGGGCGATCGACTACAATGAGCAGTTCTTC.

The chain recombines TRBV11-1 with TRBJ2-5; 11 bases are a match to TRBD1. Germline V gene data show CDR1 as SGHAT and CDR2 as FQDESV (reference sequence). CDR3 size: 16 residues. Trimming cost V 5 bases and J 4 bases; bases outside gene matches: 9. The CDR3: CASSVSPGTGGETQYF. The CDR3 bases are TGTGCCAGCAGCGTTAGCCCTGGGACAGGGGGAGAGACCCAGTACTTC.

The genes are TRBV7-9 and TRBJ2-5, with TRBD2 matching over 12 bases. The CDR3 consists of 17 residues. Looked up from germline, CDR1 is SEHNR and CDR2 is FQNEAQ (reference sequence). Germline trimming cut 5 bases from V and 4 bases from J; bases unmatched to any gene: 11. The CDR3 coding sequence is TGTGCCAGCAGCCCCCGGACTAGCGGGACGGGTTTAGAGACCCAGTACTTC. This gives the protein CASSPRTSGTGLETQYF.

The rearrangement links TRBV7-2 to TRBJ2-3; the D is unclear. Germline V gene lookup returns CDR1 SGHTA and CDR2 FQGNSA. The CDR3 is made up of 16 amino acids. V was shortened by 1 base and J by 6 bases, with 17 bases between the two germline ends. The CDR3 coding sequence is TGTGCCAGCAGCTTAGATCGGCGCAGTAGTAGCGATACGCAGTATTTT. This translates into CASSLDRRSSSDTQYF.

The gene calls are TRBV27 and TRBJ1-2, with D possibly matching TRBD1 (5 bases). The ends were cut back, 7 bases at V and 4 bases at J, with 10 bases in the middle. This CDR3 region has 12 residues. Germline V gene lookup returns CDR1 MNHEY and CDR2 SMNVEV (reference sequence). The CDR3, as DNA: TGTGCCAGCAAGGGACTTTCCTATGGCTACACCTTC. This codes for CASKGLSYGYTF.

The V call is TRBV28, the J call TRBJ2-7; 8 positions match TRBD1. V was pared by 3 bases and J by 4 bases, with 8 bases of the junction left unmatched. Germline-derived CDR1 and CDR2 are MDHEN and SYDVKM. The CDR3 length is 15 residues. CDR3 residues: CASSLARRGPYEQYF. The CDR3 coding sequence is TGTGCCAGCAGTTTGGCCCGCAGGGGGCCGTACGAGCAGTACTTC.

V usage is TRBV28 and J usage is TRBJ1-1; D remains unclear. The CDR3 extends over 13 amino acids. Germline CDR1 and CDR2: MDHEN and SYDVKM. V was clipped by 3 bases and J by 4 bases, with 9 bases between them. The CDR3 protein is CASSLREGTEAFF. The CDR3 DNA is TGTGCCAGCAGTTTGAGAGAAGGCACTGAAGCTTTCTTT.

The chain recombines TRBV7-6 with TRBJ2-7; TRBD1 is a possible D gene (5 bases). CDR3 length: 17 residues. V dropped 5 bases and J dropped 1 base, with 21 bases sitting between them. Germline V CDR1 and CDR2: SGHVS, FNYEAQ. CDR3 sequence (DNA): TGTGCCAGCAGCAATCGCCCTCCAGGGATCTCGTCCTACGAGCAGTACTTC. Residues: CASSNRPPGISSYEQYF.